Listed below are T cell receptor beta chains from one sample, sequenced in a study of T cell repertoires in cytomegalovirus infection. Their antigen targets remain unknown. MiXCR was run by TCRdb on the reads, yielding one entry per CDR3 protein. The sample records approximately 590,000 distinct CDR3 sequences, roughly 43% being singletons. The sequencing used cultured PBMCs, collected from culture after CMV antigen stimulation. All receptors derive from a human donor in good health (CMV status not recorded). Some clones in this sample may be carry-over from other donors' samples. The CDR3 runs from the conserved cysteine through the conserved F or W. D genes are given only for firm matches. Size is omitted from some rows. Given values are once, few, many or a class for expanded clones.

j_call: TRBJ2-3; clone_size: NA; d_call: TRBD2; v_call: TRBV7-2; cdr3_nt: TGTGCCAGCAGCCCGGGGGGGGGGGCCCTTCGGTATACGCAGTATTTT; cdr3_aa: CASSPGGGALRYTQYF
j_call: TRBJ1-5; clone_size: NA; d_call: NA; v_call: TRBV7-2; cdr3_nt: TGTGCCAGCAGCTTCGGACATGGGCCCTTTAGCAATCAGCCCCAGCATTTT; cdr3_aa: CASSFGHGPFSNQPQHF
j_call: TRBJ2-5; clone_size: many; d_call: TRBD1; v_call: TRBV7-9; cdr3_nt: TGTGCCAGCAGCTTAGTCTCGGGACAGGGATTAGAGACCCAGTACTTC; cdr3_aa: CASSLVSGQGLETQYF
j_call: TRBJ1-5; clone_size: few; d_call: NA; v_call: TRBV7-8; cdr3_nt: TGTGCCAGCAGCTTTGGTGTAACTAGCAATCAGCCCCAGCATTTT; cdr3_aa: CASSFGVTSNQPQHF
j_call: TRBJ2-3; clone_size: few; d_call: NA; v_call: TRBV7-2; cdr3_nt: TGTGCCAGCAGCTTATCGCGGGAAATGTATACGCAGTATTTT; cdr3_aa: CASSLSREMYTQYF
j_call: TRBJ2-5; clone_size: few; d_call: TRBD2; v_call: TRBV12-3/TRBV12-4; cdr3_nt: TGTGCCAGCAGCCCGGGGGGACTAGCGGGGGTGTTAGAGACCCAGTACTTC; cdr3_aa: CASSPGGLAGVLETQYF
j_call: TRBJ1-6; clone_size: NA; d_call: NA; v_call: TRBV2; cdr3_nt: TGTGCCAGCAGTGAAGGGATCCAACATATCTCCTATAATTCACCCCTCCACTTT; cdr3_aa: CASSEGIQHISYNSPLHF
j_call: TRBJ2-1; clone_size: NA; d_call: TRBD2; v_call: TRBV19; cdr3_nt: TGTGCCAGTAGTCCCCGACTAGCGGGAGTCTATGAGCAGTTCTTC; cdr3_aa: CASSPRLAGVYEQFF
j_call: TRBJ1-2; clone_size: NA; d_call: TRBD1; v_call: TRBV6-1; cdr3_nt: TGTGCCAGCAGATGGGACAGGGGGCTCCTAGGCTATGGCTACACCTTC; cdr3_aa: CASRWDRGLLGYGYTF
j_call: TRBJ1-6; clone_size: NA; d_call: NA; v_call: TRBV28; cdr3_nt: TGTGCCAGCAATCCAGGGGTGACACCCCTCCACTTT; cdr3_aa: CASNPGVTPLHF
j_call: TRBJ1-1; clone_size: few; d_call: NA; v_call: TRBV19; cdr3_nt: TGTGCCAGTAACCCAAACAGGGAAAACACTGAAGCTTTCTTT; cdr3_aa: CASNPNRENTEAFF
j_call: TRBJ1-2; clone_size: few; d_call: NA; v_call: TRBV4-2; cdr3_nt: TGTGCCAGCAGCCAAGATACTCAACACCACCTATATGGCTACACCTTC; cdr3_aa: CASSQDTQHHLYGYTF
j_call: TRBJ2-5; clone_size: NA; d_call: TRBD2; v_call: TRBV9; cdr3_nt: TGTGCCCATCCGACGCGGGAGGATTCGGAGACCCAGTACTTC; cdr3_aa: CAHPTREDSETQYF
j_call: TRBJ2-7; clone_size: few; d_call: TRBD2; v_call: TRBV12-3/TRBV12-4; cdr3_nt: TGTGCCAGCAGTTCTCCCCTAGCGGGAGAGGGCGAGCAGTACTTC; cdr3_aa: CASSSPLAGEGEQYF
j_call: TRBJ2-5; clone_size: NA; d_call: NA; v_call: TRBV7-4; cdr3_nt: TGTGCCAGCAGCTTAGGGTGGCAGCTTCAAGAGACCCAGTACTTC; cdr3_aa: CASSLGWQLQETQYF
j_call: TRBJ1-2; clone_size: NA; d_call: NA; v_call: TRBV7-9; cdr3_nt: TGTGCCAGCAGCGAGAGTAGGGGAAACTATGGCTACACCTTC; cdr3_aa: CASSESRGNYGYTF
j_call: TRBJ2-6; clone_size: few; d_call: NA; v_call: TRBV7-2; cdr3_nt: TGTGCCAGCAGCCCATCAGAGTACGGGGCCAACGTCCTGACTTTC; cdr3_aa: CASSPSEYGANVLTF
j_call: TRBJ2-3; clone_size: NA; d_call: NA; v_call: TRBV7-6; cdr3_nt: TGTGCCAGCAGCTTAGGAAGGACAGCACCCGGAGATACGCAGTATTTT; cdr3_aa: CASSLGRTAPGDTQYF
j_call: TRBJ2-7; clone_size: few; d_call: NA; v_call: TRBV7-2; cdr3_nt: TGTGCCAGCAGCTTAGGACCCCTCCCCGGTGCCTACGAGCAGTACTTC; cdr3_aa: CASSLGPLPGAYEQYF
j_call: TRBJ2-5; clone_size: many; d_call: NA; v_call: TRBV12-3/TRBV12-4; cdr3_nt: TGTGCCAGCAGTTTACGGTATCAAGAGACCCAGTACTTC; cdr3_aa: CASSLRYQETQYF
j_call: TRBJ2-5; clone_size: few; d_call: TRBD2; v_call: TRBV7-8; cdr3_nt: TGTGCCAGCAGCCAAAGACTAGCGGACCAAGAGACCCAGTACTTC; cdr3_aa: CASSQRLADQETQYF
j_call: TRBJ2-3; clone_size: few; d_call: TRBD1; v_call: TRBV10-3; cdr3_nt: TGTGCCATCAGGACAGGGGGCTTCGGGACAGATACGCAGTATTTT; cdr3_aa: CAIRTGGFGTDTQYF
j_call: TRBJ1-5; clone_size: many; d_call: NA; v_call: TRBV7-2; cdr3_nt: TGTGCCAGCAGCCCCCTTGGCGGGATGCAGCCCCAGCATTTT; cdr3_aa: CASSPLGGMQPQHF
j_call: TRBJ2-5; clone_size: few; d_call: TRBD2; v_call: TRBV12-3/TRBV12-4; cdr3_nt: TGTGCCAGCAGTATAGGACTAGCGGGGGTAGAGACCCAGTACTTC; cdr3_aa: CASSIGLAGVETQYF
j_call: TRBJ2-1; clone_size: NA; d_call: TRBD2; v_call: TRBV6-1; cdr3_nt: TGTGCCAGTTCCGCGGGACTAGCCTACAATGAGCAGTTCTTC; cdr3_aa: CASSAGLAYNEQFF
j_call: TRBJ1-2; clone_size: NA; d_call: NA; v_call: TRBV4-1; cdr3_nt: TGCGCCAGCAGCCCACAGGGAGGGAGCTACACCTTC; cdr3_aa: CASSPQGGSYTF
j_call: TRBJ2-1; clone_size: NA; d_call: NA; v_call: TRBV11-2; cdr3_nt: TGTGCCAGCAGCCCCTTCTACAATGAGCAGTTCTTC; cdr3_aa: CASSPFYNEQFF
j_call: TRBJ2-5; clone_size: NA; d_call: TRBD2; v_call: TRBV29-1; cdr3_nt: TGCAGCGTTCTAGGGGGTACTAGCGGGAGGGACGAGACCCAGTACTTC; cdr3_aa: CSVLGGTSGRDETQYF
j_call: TRBJ1-3; clone_size: few; d_call: NA; v_call: TRBV12-3/TRBV12-4; cdr3_nt: TGTGCCAGCAGCCCCCCTGTGAACTCTGGAAACACCATATATTTT; cdr3_aa: CASSPPVNSGNTIYF